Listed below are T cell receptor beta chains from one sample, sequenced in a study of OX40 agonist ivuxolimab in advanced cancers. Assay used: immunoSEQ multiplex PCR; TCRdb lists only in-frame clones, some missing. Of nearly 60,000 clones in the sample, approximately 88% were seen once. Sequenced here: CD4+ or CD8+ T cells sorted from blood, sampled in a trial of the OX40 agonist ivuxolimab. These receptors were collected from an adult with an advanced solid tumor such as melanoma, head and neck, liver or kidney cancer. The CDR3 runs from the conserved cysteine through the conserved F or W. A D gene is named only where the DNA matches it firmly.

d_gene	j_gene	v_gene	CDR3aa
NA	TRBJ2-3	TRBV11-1	CASSFGSNPSTDTQYF
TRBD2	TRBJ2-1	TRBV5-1	CASSLVPLLAGGGNEQFF
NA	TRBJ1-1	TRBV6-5	CASSGGSEAFF
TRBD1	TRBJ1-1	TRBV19	CASRRQGTEAFF
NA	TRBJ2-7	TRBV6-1	CASRLTYEQYF
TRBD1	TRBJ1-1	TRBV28	CASSNPGQPNTEAFF
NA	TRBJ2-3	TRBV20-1	CSARGTDTQYF
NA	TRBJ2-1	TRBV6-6	CASVSRGEVPYNEQFF
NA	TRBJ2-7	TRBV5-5	CASSLGRQAVGAEQYF
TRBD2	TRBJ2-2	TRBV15	CATSRDVAGGELFF
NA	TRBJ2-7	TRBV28	CASSRGIYEQYF
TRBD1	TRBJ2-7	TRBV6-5	CASSSAPGQGHYEQYF
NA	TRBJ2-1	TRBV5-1	CASRYGPEGEQFF
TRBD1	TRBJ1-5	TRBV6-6	CASISGTGGNAQHF
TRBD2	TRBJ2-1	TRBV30	CAWTAGGSYNEQFF
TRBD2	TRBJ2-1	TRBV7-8	CASSLEGLGYEQFF
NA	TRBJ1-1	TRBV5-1	CASSSAGLQLEAFF
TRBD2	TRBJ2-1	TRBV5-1	CASSLGGRANEQFF
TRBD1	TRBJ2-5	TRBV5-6	CASSRGQPGETQYF
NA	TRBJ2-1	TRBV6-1	CASSELGNEQFF
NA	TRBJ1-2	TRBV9	CASSNNYGYTF
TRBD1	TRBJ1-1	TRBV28	CASTLPGDRGRNTEAFF
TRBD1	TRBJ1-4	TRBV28	CASSTGQAAEKLFF
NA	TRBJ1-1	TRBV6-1	CASTQPQRTEAFF
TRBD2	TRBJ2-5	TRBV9	CASSPGLAGVETQYF
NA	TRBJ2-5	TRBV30	CAWSGLNRETQYF
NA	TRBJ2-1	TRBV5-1	CASSRNSEFSYNEQFF
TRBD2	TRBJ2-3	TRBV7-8	CASSANLRGTSGLTDTQYF
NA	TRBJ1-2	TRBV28	CASSWPGALIYTF
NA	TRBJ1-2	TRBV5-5	CASSLNYQGAVNGYTF
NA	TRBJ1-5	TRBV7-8	CASSPGGQPQHF
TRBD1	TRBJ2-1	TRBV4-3	CASSQERTGGYEQFF
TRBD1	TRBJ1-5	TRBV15	CATRQQGVGNQPQHF
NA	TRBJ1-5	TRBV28	CASSFMGRENQPQHF
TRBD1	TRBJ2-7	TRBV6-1	CASRTGQGGSYEQYF
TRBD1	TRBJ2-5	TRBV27	CASRPILTGGVETQYF
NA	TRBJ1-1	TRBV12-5	CASGRILGGSSAGEAFF
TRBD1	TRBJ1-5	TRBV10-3	CAISAGDRGNQPQHF
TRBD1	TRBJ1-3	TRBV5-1	CASSFSGTGSYSGNTIYF
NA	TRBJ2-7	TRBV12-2	CASRLTPSQVHYEQYF
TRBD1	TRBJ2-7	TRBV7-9	CASSRGQGDYEQYF
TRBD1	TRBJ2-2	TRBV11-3	CASSSSGTANTGELFF
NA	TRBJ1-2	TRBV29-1	CSVSPTGRNKGYTF
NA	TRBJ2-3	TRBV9	CASSVGAISTDTQYF
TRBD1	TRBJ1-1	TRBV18	CASSQGQANTEAFF
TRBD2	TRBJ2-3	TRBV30	CAWTTSGTDTQYF
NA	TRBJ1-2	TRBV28	CATTDSNFGYTF
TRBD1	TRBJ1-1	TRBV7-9	CASSWDRGQAFF
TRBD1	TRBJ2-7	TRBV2	CASSVPQGYEQYF
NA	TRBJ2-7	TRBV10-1	CASSVGHFGEQYF
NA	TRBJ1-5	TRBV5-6	CASRAGNQPQHF
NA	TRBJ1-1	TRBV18	CASSPGLNTEAFF
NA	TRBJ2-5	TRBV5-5	CASTNPGHQETQYF
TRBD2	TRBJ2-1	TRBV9	CASSVSSGSYNEQFF
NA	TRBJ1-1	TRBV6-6	CASSYSVGYTEAFF
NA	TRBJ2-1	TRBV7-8	CASSLTNPSYNEQFF
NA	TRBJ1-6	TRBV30	CAWSSETYNSPLHF